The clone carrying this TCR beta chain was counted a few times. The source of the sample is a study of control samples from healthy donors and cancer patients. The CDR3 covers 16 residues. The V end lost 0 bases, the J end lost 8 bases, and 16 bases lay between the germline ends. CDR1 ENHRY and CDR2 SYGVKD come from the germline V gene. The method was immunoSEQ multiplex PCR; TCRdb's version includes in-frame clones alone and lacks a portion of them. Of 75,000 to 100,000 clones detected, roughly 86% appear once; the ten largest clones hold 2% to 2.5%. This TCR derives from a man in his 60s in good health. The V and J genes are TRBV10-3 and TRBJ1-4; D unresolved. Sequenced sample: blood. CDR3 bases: TGTGCCATCAGTGAGTCCAAGGGATTAACTCAAGAAAAACTGTTTTTT. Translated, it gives CAISESKGLTQEKLFF.